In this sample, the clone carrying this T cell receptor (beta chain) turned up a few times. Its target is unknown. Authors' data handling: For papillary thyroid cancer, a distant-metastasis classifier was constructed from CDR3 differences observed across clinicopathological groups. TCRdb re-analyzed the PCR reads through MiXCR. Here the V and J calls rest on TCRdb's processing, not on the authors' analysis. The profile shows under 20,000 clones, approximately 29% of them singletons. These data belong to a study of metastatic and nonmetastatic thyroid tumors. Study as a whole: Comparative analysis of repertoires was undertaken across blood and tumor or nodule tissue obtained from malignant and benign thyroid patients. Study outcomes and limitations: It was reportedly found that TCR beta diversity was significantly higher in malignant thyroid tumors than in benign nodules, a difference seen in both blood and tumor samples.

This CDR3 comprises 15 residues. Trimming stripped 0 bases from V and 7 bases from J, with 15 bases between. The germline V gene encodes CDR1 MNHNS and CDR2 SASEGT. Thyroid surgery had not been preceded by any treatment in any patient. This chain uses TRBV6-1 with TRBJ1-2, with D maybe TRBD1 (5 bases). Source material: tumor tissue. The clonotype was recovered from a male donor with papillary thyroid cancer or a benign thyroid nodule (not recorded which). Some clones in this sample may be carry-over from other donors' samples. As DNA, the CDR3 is TGTGCCAGCAGTGAAGCGGGGGGAGGATGCGTTGGCTACACCTTC. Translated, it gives CASSEAGGGCVGYTF.